Given below is one T cell receptor beta chain in context. The antigen it recognizes is unknown. There are no base qualities to consult, and no much larger clone falls within one base. The CDR3 spans 15 residues, from the cysteine through the phenylalanine. Here the CDR3 DNA is all that survives: 45 bases in frame from base 1. The germline V gene (reference sequence) yields LNHNV for CDR1 and YYDKDF for CDR2. V is reduced by 0 bases and J by 6 bases, leaving a spacing of 12 bases between them. The data were obtained in a study of CD8+ T cells in alopecia areata listed by TCRdb under 2018. At the level of the whole study: Treated patients were enrolled in an open-label pilot trial of oral tofacitinib, 5 to 10 mg twice daily, for moderate-to-severe alopecia areata. TCRbeta CDR3 regions were amplified by immunoSEQ multiplex PCR using 35 Vbeta forward and 13 Jbeta reverse primers. Scalp clonality was compared across normal scalp (n=4), patchy alopecia areata scalp (n=8), and alopecia totalis/universalis scalp (n=8). Tofacitinib was given for 6 to 18 months, followed by 6 months of follow-up off drug to assess delayed response and recurrence. In treated patients, disease severity was measured using the SALT score, which gives the percentage of scalp surface area affected. RNA was obtained with the PAXgene miRNA kit for fixed scalp, the miRNeasy kit for PBMCs, and the RNeasy kit for mouse skin. In both human patients and the C3H/HeJ mouse model, the study applied high-throughput TCRbeta sequencing to look at T cell clonal expansion in alopecia areata. Patients on tofacitinib were biopsied at baseline and after 4 and 24 weeks of treatment, and several of the patients also had a later scalp biopsy. Human TCRbeta sequencing covered scalp tissue and sorted CD4+ and CD8+ peripheral blood T cells from patchy and totalis/universalis alopecia areata patients and healthy controls. Results the study describes overall, beyond this receptor: The treated cohort was small, with a single nonresponder, so links between baseline CD8+ expansion and response need larger studies. With tofacitinib, both scalp clonality and the number of expanded CD8+ clones among the top 100 scalp clones went down significantly. Scalp TCR repertoire analysis is complicated because resident alphabeta T cells in normal human skin are also sequenced, whereas mouse skin is dominated by gammadelta T cells. Many expanded lesional clones were found to persist in scalp and blood during tofacitinib treatment, and relapse after treatment cessation may be partly explained by this persistence. Shared TCR sequences between patients were less evident than in mice, which may be partly attributable to HLA diversity in the patient population. Lesional scalp, especially in alopecia totalis/universalis, showed higher clonality and more expanded CD8+ clones than normal scalp, suggesting antigenic drive.

Receptors were amplified or captured by the immunoSEQ multiplex PCR assay. RNA was extracted from all samples and reverse transcribed into cDNA as template for TCR sequencing. First-strand cDNA was synthesized using SuperScript III with a 2:1 mix of oligo-dT and random hexamers. Amplification bias was assessed with a synthetic immune receptor repertoire, and residual bias was removed computationally. Under the source paper's analysis protocol: After raw reads were preprocessed to remove errors, the CDR3 was defined following IMGT conventions as running from the conserved cysteine to phenylalanine. Clonality was calculated as 1 minus Shannon entropy normalized by log2 of the number of productive unique TCRs. CD4 or CD8 identity of scalp clones was inferred by cross-referencing scalp TCRbeta sequences with sorted blood CD4 and CD8 repertoires. TCRdb obtained this table from immuneACCESS and retained in-frame rearrangements with V and J assigned. These tables miss some clones; where compared with another copy, unresolved V genes account for less than half of the shortfall, and the remainder is unexplained. The DNA was the basis for D and trimming; V, J and clone size are from that table. This sample lists fewer than 150,000 clones; roughly four fifths were detected once. The ten biggest clones cover 20% to 25% of the sample.

The time point label of this sample denotes: approximately 4 weeks on oral tofacitinib. Sample treatment or condition, as interpreted from the label and publication: oral pan-JAK inhibitor, 5-10 mg twice daily. From alopecia areata patients, peripheral blood was collected along with lesional scalp punch biopsies. PBMCs were separated by density centrifugation and stained for CD3, CD4 and CD8, after which CD4+ and CD8+ T cells were sorted on a FACSAria. The TCR originated in a human donor with alopecia areata. The sample was CD8+ T cells sorted from blood, taken at week 4, from a patient treated with tofacitinib. The rearrangement combines TRBV15 with TRBJ2-1; no D segment can be confidently identified. The DNA sequence is given as TGTGCCACCAGCAGAGATCAGGATGCACGCAATGAGCAGTTCTTC. Its amino acids are CATSRDQDARNEQFF. Joined to the reference TRBV15 and TRBJ2-1 proteins, this CDR3 gives the full variable domain: DAMVIQNPRYQVTQFGKPVTLSCSQTLNHNVMYWYQQKSSQAPKLLFHYYDKDFNNEADTPDNFQSRRPNTSFCFLDIRSPGLGDTAMYLCATSRDQDARNEQFFGPGTRLTVL.